Listed below are T cell receptor beta chains from one sample, sequenced in a study of blood T cell repertoires in COVID-19. Profiled with immunoSEQ multiplex PCR; TCRdb holds only in-frame clones, not every one. The sample records about 220,000 clones, 80% to 90% being singletons. Sequencing used peripheral blood. These receptors originate from a woman in her forties with active or convalescent COVID-19. CDR3s include the opening cysteine and the closing phenylalanine or tryptophan. A D gene is named only where the DNA matches it firmly. Expanded clones get a size class; other rows say once, few or many, or leave the size out.

V	D	size	J	DNA	CDR3
TRBV7-9	-	-	TRBJ1-6	TGTGCCAGCAGCCCACTTCAGGGCGCCCTCCACTTT	CASSPLQGALHF
TRBV6-2/TRBV6-3	-	-	TRBJ1-5	TGTGCCAGCAGTCCACGGGGGGCGCGGGGCAATCAGCCCCAGCATTTT	CASSPRGARGNQPQHF
TRBV24-1	-	-	TRBJ2-1	TGTGCCACCAGTGATTTGTACAGCAACCCTTACAATGAGCAGTTCTTC	CATSDLYSNPYNEQFF
TRBV3-1/TRBV3-2	-	-	TRBJ2-3	TGTGCCAGCAGCCGCAGACTTCCAGATACGCAGTATTTT	CASSRRLPDTQYF
TRBV30	TRBD1	-	TRBJ1-1	TGTGCCTGGAGTGTACTCCTGGACAGGCTAAAAGGGGCTTTCTTT	CAWSVLLDRLKGAFF
TRBV6-5	TRBD2	-	TRBJ2-1	TGTGCCAGCAGTTACGCTAGCGGGGGGTGGAATGAGCAGTTCTTC	CASSYASGGWNEQFF
TRBV5-1	-	once	TRBJ2-7	TGCGCCAGCAGATACAGGACAGCTACCTACGAGCAGTACTTC	CASRYRTATYEQYF
TRBV18	TRBD2	-	TRBJ2-7	TGTGCCAGCTCACCGACACTAGCGGGCGAGCAGTACTTC	CASSPTLAGEQYF
TRBV19	TRBD1	-	TRBJ1-1	TGTGCCAGTAGTATTGACAGGGTGAACACTGAAGCTTTCTTT	CASSIDRVNTEAFF
TRBV7-9	TRBD1	-	TRBJ2-5	TGTGCCAGCAGCAGTTACAGGGGGCAGGGGGAGACCCAGTACTTC	CASSSYRGQGETQYF
TRBV10-2	TRBD1	-	TRBJ1-1	TGCGCCAGCAGGGGGACAGGGGGCTTTGAAGCTTTCTTT	CASRGTGGFEAFF
TRBV30	TRBD1	-	TRBJ1-2	TGTGCCTGGAGCGGGACAGAACGATCCAGTGGCTACACCTTC	CAWSGTERSSGYTF